The clone carrying this T cell receptor (beta chain) was seen only a few times. Everyone who donated was a healthy bone marrow donor. The CDR3 spans 15 residues. J gave up 8 bases and V 4 bases, and 9 bases lay outside the gene matches. Germline lookup yields CDR1 MGHRA and CDR2 YSYEKL. The PCR used 60 Vbeta and 13 Jbeta primers. Measured with immunoSEQ multiplex PCR; TCRdb has only the in-frame clones, and not every one. The profile shows about 43,000 clones, approximately 60% of them singletons. This entry belongs to a study of cytomegalovirus exposure and HLA in healthy donors. Study context: Earlier work reported 117 million unique TCR beta sequences from about 170 million T cells.

The clonotype originates from a human donor in good health. The V call is TRBV4-1, the J call TRBJ2-1; 9 nucleotides agree with TRBD1. Sequenced: PBMCs. CDR3 DNA: TGCGCCAGCAGCCGTCAGGGACAGGGCCGGGATGAGCAGTTCTTC. This gives the protein CASSRQGQGRDEQFF.